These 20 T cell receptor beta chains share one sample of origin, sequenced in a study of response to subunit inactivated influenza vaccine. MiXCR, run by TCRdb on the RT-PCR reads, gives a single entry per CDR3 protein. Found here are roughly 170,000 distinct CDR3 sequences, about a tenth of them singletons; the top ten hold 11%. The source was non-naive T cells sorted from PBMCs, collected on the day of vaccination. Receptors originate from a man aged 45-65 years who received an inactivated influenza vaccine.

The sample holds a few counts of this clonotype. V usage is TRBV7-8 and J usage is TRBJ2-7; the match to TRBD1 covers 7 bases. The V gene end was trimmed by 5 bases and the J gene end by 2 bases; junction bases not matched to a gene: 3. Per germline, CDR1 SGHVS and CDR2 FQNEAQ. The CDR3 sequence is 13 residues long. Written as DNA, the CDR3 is TGTGCCAGCAGCAGGGGACAGACCTACGAGCAGTACTTC. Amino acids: CASSRGQTYEQYF.

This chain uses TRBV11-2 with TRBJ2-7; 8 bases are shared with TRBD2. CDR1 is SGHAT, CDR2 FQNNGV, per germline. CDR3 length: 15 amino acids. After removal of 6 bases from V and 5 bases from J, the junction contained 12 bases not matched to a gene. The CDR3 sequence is CASRRPGRGRDEQYF. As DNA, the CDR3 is TGTGCCAGCAGACGGCCCGGGAGGGGTCGAGACGAGCAGTACTTC. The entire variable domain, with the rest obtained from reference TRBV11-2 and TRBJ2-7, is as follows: EAGVAQSPRYKIIEKRQSVAFWCNPISGHATLYWYQQILGQGPKLLIQFQNNGVVDDSQLPKDRFSAERLKGVDSTLKIQPAKLEDSAVYLCASRRPGRGRDEQYFGPGTRLTVT.

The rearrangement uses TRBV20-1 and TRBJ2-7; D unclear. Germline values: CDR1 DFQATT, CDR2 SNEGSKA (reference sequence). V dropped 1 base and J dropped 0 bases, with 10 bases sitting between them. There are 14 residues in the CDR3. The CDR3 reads CSARGQGLSYEQYF. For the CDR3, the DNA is TGCAGTGCTAGAGGGCAAGGTCTCTCCTACGAGCAGTACTTC.

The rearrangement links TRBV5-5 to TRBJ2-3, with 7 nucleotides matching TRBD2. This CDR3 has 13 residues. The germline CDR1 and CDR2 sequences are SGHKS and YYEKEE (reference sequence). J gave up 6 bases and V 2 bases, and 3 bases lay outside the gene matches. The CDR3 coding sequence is TGTGCCAGCAGCTTTGGGGGGGTTGATACGCAGTATTTT. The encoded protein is CASSFGGVDTQYF.

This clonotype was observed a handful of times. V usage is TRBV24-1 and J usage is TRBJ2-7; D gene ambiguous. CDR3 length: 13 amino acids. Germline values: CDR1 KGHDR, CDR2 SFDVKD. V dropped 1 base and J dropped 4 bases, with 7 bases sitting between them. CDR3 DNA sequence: TGTGCCACCAGTGATTTATGGGGTTACGAGCAGTACTTC. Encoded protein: CATSDLWGYEQYF.

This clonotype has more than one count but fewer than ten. The CDR3 here is CSGGGTDYEQYF. The CDR3 nucleotides are TGCAGTGGGGGGGGGACAGACTACGAGCAGTACTTC. The chain couples TRBV20-1 to TRBJ2-7, with D perhaps assigned TRBD1 or TRBD2 (7 bases each). The germline V and J ends were trimmed by 7 bases and 3 bases, with 13 bases remaining between them. The germline V gene encodes CDR1 DFQATT and CDR2 SNEGSKA (reference sequence). The CDR3 runs 12 residues.

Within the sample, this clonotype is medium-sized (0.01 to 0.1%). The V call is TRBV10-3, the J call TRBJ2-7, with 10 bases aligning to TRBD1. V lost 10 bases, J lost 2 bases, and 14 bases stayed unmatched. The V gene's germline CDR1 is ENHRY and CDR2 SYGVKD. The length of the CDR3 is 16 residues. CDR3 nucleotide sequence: TGTGCCACCGGCGGGACAGGGGATCCTCTAACCTACGAGCAGTACTTC. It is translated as CATGGTGDPLTYEQYF.

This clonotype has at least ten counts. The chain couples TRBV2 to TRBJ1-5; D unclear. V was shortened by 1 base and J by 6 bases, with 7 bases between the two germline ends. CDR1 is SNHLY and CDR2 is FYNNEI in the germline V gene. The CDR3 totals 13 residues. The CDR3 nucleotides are TGTGCCAGCAGTGAAGTAGGACTTCAGCCCCAGCATTTT. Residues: CASSEVGLQPQHF.

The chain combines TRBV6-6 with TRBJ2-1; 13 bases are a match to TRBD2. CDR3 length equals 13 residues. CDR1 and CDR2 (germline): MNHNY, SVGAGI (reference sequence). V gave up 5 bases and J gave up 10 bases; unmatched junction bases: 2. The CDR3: CASSPTSGREQFF. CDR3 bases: TGTGCCAGCAGTCCGACTAGCGGGAGGGAGCAGTTCTTC.

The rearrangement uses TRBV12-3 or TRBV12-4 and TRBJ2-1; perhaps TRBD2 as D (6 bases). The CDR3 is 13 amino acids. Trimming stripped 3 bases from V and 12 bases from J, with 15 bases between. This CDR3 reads CASSLGGVEVQFF. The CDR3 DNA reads TGTGCCAGCAGTTTGGGCGGGGTTGAAGTGCAGTTCTTC.

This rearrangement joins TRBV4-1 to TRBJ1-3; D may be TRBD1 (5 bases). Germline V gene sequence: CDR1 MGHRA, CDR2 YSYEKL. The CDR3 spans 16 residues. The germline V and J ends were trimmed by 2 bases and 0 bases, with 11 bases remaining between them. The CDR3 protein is CASSQRSGSSGNTIYF. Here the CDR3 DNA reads TGCGCCAGCAGCCAAAGGTCAGGGAGCTCTGGAAACACCATATATTTT.

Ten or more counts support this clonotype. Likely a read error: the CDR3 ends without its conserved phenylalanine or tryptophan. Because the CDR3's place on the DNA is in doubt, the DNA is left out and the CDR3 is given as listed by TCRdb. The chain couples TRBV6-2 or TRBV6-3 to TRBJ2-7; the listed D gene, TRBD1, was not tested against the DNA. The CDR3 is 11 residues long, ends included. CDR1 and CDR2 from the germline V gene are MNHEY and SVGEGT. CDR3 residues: CASSYGTGLVL.

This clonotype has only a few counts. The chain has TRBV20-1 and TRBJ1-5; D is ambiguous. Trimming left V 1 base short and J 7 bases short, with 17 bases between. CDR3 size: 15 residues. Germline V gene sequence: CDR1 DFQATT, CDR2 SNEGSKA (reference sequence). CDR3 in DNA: TGCAGTGCTAGAGGGGTTGGGGAGGTGGGACAGCCCCAGCATTTT. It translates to CSARGVGEVGQPQHF.

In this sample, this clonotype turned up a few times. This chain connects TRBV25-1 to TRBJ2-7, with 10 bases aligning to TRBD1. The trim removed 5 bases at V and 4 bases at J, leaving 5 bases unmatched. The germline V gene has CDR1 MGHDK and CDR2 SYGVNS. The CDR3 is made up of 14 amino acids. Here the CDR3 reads CASSRGQGKYEQYF. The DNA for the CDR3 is TGTGCCAGCAGTAGGGGACAGGGGAAATACGAGCAGTACTTC.

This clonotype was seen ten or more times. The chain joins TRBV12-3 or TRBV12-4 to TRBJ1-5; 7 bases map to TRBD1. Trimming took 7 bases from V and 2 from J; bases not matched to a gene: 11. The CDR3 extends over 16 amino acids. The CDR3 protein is CASTDSGGGGNQPQHF. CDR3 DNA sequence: TGTGCCAGCACCGACTCAGGGGGTGGCGGCAATCAGCCCCAGCATTTT.

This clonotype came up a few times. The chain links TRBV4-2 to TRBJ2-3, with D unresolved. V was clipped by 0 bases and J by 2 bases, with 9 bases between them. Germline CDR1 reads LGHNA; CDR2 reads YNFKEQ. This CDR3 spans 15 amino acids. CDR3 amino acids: CASSQEWAFTDTQYF. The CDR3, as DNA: TGTGCCAGCAGCCAAGAATGGGCCTTCACAGATACGCAGTATTTT.

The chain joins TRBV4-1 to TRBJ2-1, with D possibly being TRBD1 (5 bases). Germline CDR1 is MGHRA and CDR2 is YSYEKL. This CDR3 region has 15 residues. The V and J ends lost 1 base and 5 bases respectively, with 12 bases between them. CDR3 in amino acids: CASSQAGPTDNEQFF. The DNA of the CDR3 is TGCGCCAGCAGCCAAGCAGGGCCGACGGACAATGAGCAGTTCTTC.

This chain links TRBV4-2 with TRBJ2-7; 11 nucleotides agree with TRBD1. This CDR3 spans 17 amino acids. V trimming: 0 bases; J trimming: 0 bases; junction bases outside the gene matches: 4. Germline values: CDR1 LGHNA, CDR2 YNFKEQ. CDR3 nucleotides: TGTGCCAGCAGCCAAGATGTGGGGACAGGGGGCTCCTACGAGCAGTACTTC. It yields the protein CASSQDVGTGGSYEQYF.

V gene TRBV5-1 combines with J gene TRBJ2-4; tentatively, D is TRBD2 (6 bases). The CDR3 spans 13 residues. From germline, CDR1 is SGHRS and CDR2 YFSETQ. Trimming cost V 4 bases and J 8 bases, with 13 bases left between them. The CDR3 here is CASSAWPGDIQYF. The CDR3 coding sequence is TGCGCCAGCAGCGCATGGCCGGGGGACATTCAGTACTTC.

CDR3 coding DNA: TGCAGTATCACCCCCCGACAGCAGATCTCCTACGAGCAGTACTTC. This gives the protein CSITPRQQISYEQYF. This chain uses TRBV20-1 with TRBJ2-7; tentative D call: TRBD1 (5 bases). Germline V gene data show CDR1 as DFQATT and CDR2 as SNEGSKA (reference sequence). This CDR3 contains 15 residues. Trimming removed 8 bases at V and 0 bases at J, with 20 bases between.